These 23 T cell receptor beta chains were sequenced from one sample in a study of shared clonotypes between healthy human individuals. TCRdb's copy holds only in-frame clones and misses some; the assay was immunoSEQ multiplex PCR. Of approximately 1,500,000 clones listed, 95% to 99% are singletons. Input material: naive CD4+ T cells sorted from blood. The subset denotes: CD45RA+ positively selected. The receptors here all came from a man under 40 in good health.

CDR3 nucleotide sequence: TGTGCCAGCTTGAAACGGGGAACAGGAGAGCAGTTCTTC. Amino acids: CASLKRGTGEQFF. This rearrangement joins TRBV5-4 to TRBJ2-1, with D possibly being TRBD1 or TRBD2 (5 bases each). This CDR3 is 13 amino acids long. Between the trimmed V and J ends, which lost 7 bases and 10 bases, there was a span of 18 bases. Germline values: CDR1 SGHNT, CDR2 YYREEE (reference sequence).

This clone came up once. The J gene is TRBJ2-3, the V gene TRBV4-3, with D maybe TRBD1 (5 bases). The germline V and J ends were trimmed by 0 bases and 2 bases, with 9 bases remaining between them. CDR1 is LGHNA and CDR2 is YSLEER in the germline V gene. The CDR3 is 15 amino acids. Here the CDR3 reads CASSQDPGHTDTQYF. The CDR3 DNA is TGCGCCAGCAGCCAAGACCCCGGACACACAGATACGCAGTATTTT.

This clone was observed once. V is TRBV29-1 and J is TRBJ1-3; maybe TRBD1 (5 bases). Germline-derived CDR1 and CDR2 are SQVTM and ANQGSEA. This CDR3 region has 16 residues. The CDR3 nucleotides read TGCGAGAGCGGGACCCTTCTCAGCCCCTCTGGAAACACCATATATTTT. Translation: CESGTLLSPSGNTIYF.

This chain's CDR3 is CASSASTSDNTGELFF. DNA for the CDR3: TGCGCCAGCAGCGCCTCGACTAGCGACAACACCGGGGAGCTGTTTTTT. This chain joins TRBV5-1 and TRBJ2-2; TRBD2 agrees at 8 bases. CDR3 length equals 16 residues. Losses at the gene ends were 4 bases for V and 2 bases for J; bases not matched to a gene: 7. Germline CDR1 is SGHRS and CDR2 is YFSETQ.

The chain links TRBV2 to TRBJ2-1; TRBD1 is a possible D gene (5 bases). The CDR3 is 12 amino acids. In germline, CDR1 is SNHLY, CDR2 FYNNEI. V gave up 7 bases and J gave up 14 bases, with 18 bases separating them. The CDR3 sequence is CASTPERLGEFF. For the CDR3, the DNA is TGTGCCAGCACCCCGGAACGCCTAGGGGAGTTCTTC.

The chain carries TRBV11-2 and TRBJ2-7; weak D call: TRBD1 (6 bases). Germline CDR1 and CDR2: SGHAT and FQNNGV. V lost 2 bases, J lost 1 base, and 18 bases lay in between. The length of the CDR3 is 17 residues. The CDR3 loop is CASSLSSGGGYSYEQYF. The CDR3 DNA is TGTGCCAGCAGCTTATCTTCTGGGGGCGGTTATTCCTACGAGCAGTACTTC.

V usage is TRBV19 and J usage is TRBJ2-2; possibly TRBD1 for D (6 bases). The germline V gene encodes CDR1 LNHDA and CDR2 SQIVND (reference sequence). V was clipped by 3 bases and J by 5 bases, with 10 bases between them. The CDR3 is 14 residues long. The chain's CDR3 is CASSITRGTGELFF. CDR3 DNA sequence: TGTGCCAGTAGTATCACCAGGGGAACCGGGGAGCTGTTTTTT.

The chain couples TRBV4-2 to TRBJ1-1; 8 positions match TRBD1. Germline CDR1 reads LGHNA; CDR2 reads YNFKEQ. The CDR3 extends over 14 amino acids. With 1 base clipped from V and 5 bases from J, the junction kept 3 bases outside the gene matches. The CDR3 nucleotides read TGTGCCAGCAGCCAAGTTACAGGGGGGACTGAAGCTTTCTTT. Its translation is CASSQVTGGTEAFF.

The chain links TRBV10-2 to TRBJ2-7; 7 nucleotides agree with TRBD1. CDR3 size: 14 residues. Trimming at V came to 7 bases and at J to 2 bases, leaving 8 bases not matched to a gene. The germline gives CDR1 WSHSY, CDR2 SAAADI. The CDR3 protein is CASNGQANAYEQYF. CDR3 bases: TGCGCCAGCAATGGACAGGCCAACGCCTACGAGCAGTACTTC.

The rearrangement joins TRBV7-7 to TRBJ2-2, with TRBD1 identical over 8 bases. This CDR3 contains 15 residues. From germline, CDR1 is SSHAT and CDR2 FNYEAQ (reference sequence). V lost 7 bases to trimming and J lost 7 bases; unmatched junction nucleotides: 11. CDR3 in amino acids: CASIGMDRANGELFF. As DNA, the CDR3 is TGTGCCAGCATTGGGATGGACAGGGCTAACGGGGAGCTGTTTTTT.

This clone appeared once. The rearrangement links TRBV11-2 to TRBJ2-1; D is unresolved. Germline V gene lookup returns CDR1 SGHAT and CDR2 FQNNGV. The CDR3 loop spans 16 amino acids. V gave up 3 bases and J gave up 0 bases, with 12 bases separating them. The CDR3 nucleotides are TGTGCCAGCAGCTTCTTGGGGTCCATCTCCTACAATGAGCAGTTCTTC. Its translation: CASSFLGSISYNEQFF.

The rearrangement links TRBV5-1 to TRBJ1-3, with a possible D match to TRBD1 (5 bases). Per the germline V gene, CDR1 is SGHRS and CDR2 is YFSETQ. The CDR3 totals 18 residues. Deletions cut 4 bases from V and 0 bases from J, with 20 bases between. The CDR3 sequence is CASSPFGAGSSSGNTIYF. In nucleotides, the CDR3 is TGCGCCAGCAGCCCATTTGGGGCGGGCAGCAGCTCTGGAAACACCATATATTTT.

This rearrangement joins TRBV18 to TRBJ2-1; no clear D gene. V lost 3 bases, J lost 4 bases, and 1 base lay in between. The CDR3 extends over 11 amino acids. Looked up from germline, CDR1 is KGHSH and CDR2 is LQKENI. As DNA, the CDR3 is TGTGCCAGCTCACCGTACAATGAGCAGTTCTTC. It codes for CASSPYNEQFF.

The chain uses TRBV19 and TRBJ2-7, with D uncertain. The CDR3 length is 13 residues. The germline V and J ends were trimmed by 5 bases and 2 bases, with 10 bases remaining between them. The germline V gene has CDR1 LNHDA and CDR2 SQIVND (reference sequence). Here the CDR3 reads CASSLGHPYEQYF. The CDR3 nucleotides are TGTGCCAGTAGTTTGGGTCATCCCTACGAGCAGTACTTC. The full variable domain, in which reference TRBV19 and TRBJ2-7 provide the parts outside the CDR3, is DGGITQSPKYLFRKEGQNVTLSCEQNLNHDAMYWYRQDPGQGLRLIYYSQIVNDFQKGDIAEGYSVSREKKESFPLTVTSAQKNPTAFYLCASSLGHPYEQYFGPGTRLTVT.

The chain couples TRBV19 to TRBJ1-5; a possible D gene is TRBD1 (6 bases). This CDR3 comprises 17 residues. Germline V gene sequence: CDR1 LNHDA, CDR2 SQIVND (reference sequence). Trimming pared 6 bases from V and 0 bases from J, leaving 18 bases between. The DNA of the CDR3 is TGTGCCAGTAGGGAGACCGGGACACCATATAGCAATCAGCCCCAGCATTTT. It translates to CASRETGTPYSNQPQHF.

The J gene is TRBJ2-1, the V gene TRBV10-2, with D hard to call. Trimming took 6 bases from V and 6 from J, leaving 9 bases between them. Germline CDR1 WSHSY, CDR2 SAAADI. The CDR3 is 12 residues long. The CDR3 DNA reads TGCGCCAGCAGCCTCGGCACCAATGAGCAGTTCTTC. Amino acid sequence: CASSLGTNEQFF.

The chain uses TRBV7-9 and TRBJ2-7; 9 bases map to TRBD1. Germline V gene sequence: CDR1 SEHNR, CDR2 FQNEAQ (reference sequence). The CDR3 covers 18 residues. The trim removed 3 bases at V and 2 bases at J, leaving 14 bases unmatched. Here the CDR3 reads CASSLGTGYPIDPYEQYF. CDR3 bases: TGTGCCAGCAGCTTGGGGACAGGGTATCCTATTGATCCCTACGAGCAGTACTTC.

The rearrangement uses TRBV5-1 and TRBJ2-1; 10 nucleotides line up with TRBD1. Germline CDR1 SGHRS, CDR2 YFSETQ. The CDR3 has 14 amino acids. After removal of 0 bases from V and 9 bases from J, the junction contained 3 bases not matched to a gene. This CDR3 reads CASSLGDRGIEQFF. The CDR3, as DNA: TGCGCCAGCAGCTTGGGGGACAGGGGAATTGAGCAGTTCTTC.

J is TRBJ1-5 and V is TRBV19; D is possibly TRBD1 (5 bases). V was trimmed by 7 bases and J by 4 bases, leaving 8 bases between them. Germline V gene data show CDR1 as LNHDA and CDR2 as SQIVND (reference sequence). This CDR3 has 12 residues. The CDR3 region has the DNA TGTGCCAGTACCCCAGGGAATCAGCCCCAGCATTTT. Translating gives CASTPGNQPQHF.

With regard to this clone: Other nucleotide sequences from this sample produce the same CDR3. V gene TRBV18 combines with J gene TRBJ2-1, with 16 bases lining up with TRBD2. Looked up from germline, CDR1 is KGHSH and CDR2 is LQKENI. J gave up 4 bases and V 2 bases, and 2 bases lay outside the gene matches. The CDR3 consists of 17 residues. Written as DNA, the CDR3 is TGTGCCAGCTCACCAGCGGGACTAGCGGGAGGGTACAATGAGCAGTTCTTC. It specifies CASSPAGLAGGYNEQFF.

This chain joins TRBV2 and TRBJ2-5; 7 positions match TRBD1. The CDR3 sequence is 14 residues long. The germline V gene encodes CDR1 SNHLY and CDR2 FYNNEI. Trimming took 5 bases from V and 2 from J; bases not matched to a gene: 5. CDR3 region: CASSFRDRQETQYF. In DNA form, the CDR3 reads TGTGCCAGCAGTTTCCGGGACAGACAAGAGACCCAGTACTTC. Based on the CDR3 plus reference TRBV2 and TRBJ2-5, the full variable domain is EPEVTQTPSHQVTQMGQEVILRCVPISNHLYFYWYRQILGQKVEFLVSFYNNEISEKSEIFDDQFSVERPDGSNFTLKIRSTKLEDSAMYFCASSFRDRQETQYFGPGTRLLVL.

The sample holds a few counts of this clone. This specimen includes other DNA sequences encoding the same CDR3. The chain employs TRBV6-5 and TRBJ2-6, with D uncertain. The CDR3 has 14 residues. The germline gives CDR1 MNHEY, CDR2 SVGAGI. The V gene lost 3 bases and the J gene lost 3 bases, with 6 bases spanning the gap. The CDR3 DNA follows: TGTGCCAGCAGTTATTTGGGTGGGGCCAACGTCCTGACTTTC. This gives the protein CASSYLGGANVLTF.

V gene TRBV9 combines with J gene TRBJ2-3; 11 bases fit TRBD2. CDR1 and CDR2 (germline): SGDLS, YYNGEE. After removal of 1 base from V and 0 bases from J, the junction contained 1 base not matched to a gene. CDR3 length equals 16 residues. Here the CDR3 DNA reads TGTGCCAGCAGCGTATCTAGCGGGAGGAGCACAGATACGCAGTATTTT. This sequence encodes CASSVSSGRSTDTQYF.